This section outlines one T cell receptor beta chain sequence together with its context. What it binds is not known. These data come from a study of T-cell reconstitution after alpha-beta-depleted transplantation in children. Whole-study results and caveats: Several hundred rapidly expanded clones from non-depleted graft cells reportedly supplied alpha-beta T cells about two months post-transplant. T-cell numbers and diversity one year post-transplant derived largely from freshly generated T cells. Recipient T cells and thymic progenitors that survived gave rise to the high TCRbeta diversity observed at day 60 in some patients.

Unique molecular identifiers were used in preparing the TCRbeta library. TCRdb re-analysed the PCR reads in MiXCR, keeping a single row per CDR3 protein. Of about 900,000 distinct CDR3 sequences listed, under 30% are singletons. The CDR3 sequence is 15 residues long. Trimming removed 5 bases at V and 4 bases at J, with 17 bases between. This clonotype was obtained from a boy in the first two years of life who had a stem cell transplant for SCID, so the T cells may come from the graft donor. Here the sequenced sample was PBMCs, mostly from graft donor cells, taken 360 days after TCRalphabeta/CD19-depleted stem cell transplant. This chain links TRBV12-3 or TRBV12-4 with TRBJ1-1; no clear D gene. CDR3 region: CASSPGSVRRTEAFF. For the CDR3, the DNA is TGTGCCAGCAGTCCCGGCAGCGTTCGGCGCACTGAAGCTTTCTTT.